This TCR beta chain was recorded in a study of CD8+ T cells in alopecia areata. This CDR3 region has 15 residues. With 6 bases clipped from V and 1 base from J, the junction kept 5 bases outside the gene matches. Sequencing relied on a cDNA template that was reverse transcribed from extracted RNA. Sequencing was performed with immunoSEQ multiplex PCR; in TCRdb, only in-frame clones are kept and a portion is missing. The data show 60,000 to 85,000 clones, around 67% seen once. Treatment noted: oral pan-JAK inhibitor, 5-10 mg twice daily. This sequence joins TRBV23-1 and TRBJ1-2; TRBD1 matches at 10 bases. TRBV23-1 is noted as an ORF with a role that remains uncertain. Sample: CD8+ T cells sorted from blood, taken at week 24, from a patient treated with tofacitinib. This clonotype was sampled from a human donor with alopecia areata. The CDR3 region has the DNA TGCGCCAGCAGCCCCGGGACAGGGGATAACTATGGCTACACCTTC. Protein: CASSPGTGDNYGYTF.